Described below is a single TCR beta chain sequence and its context. Germline values: CDR1 MNHNY, CDR2 SVGAGI (reference sequence). Trimming left V 6 bases short and J 0 bases short, with 12 bases between. The CDR3 has 14 amino acids. These data belong to a study of blood T cell repertoires in COVID-19. The overall study: The samples span acute and convalescent COVID-19 from the United States, Italy and Spain.

Ages ranged from roughly 18 to 95 years, with residence in 24 US areas. Grouping used clinical history reported by participants in a survey and questionnaire. As processed by the authors: Cell counts per sample came from amplifying reference gene primers. Sequencing was performed with immunoSEQ multiplex PCR; in TCRdb, only in-frame clones are kept and a portion is missing. V, J and clone size reflect that table, while D and trimming were determined from the DNA. In the table there are 250,000 to 300,000 clones, roughly 90% of which are singletons. V gene TRBV6-6 combines with J gene TRBJ2-7, with a tentative D call TRBD2 (5 bases). This TCR was sampled from a middle-aged woman with acute COVID-19. Sequencing used PBMCs or T cells enriched from blood (not recorded which). CDR3 DNA: TGTGCCAGCAGCCGGACCGAGGGCTCCTACGAGCAGTACTTC. This sequence encodes CASSRTEGSYEQYF.